This is a list of T cell receptor beta chains from one sample in a study of blood T cell repertoires in COVID-19. Only in-frame clones appear in the TCRdb table, and some are missing; sequencing was by immunoSEQ multiplex PCR. The data show some 230,000 clones, approximately 84% seen once. The sample was peripheral blood. The origin of the receptors is a woman aged 55-70 years with acute or convalescent COVID-19. Each CDR3 is given with its conserved first and last residue. The D gene is left open where the match is weak. The size field is filled for only some rows; it gives once, few, many or a size class.

>few|TRBJ2-7|-|13|TRBV5-4
CASSLRGSYEQYF
TGTGCCAGCAGCTTGCGGGGTTCCTACGAGCAGTACTTC
>-|TRBJ1-4|-|15|TRBV3-1/TRBV3-2
CASSPGGTGNEKLFF
TGTGCCAGCAGCCCTGGCGGGACGGGAAATGAAAAACTGTTTTTT
>-|TRBJ2-7|TRBD1|14|TRBV5-6
CASSFLQGANEQYF
TGTGCCAGCAGCTTTTTGCAGGGGGCGAACGAGCAGTACTTC
>few|TRBJ1-1|TRBD1|15|TRBV3-1/TRBV3-2
CASSQGVGGSTEAFF
TGTGCCAGCAGCCAAGGTGTAGGGGGCAGTACTGAAGCTTTCTTT
>-|TRBJ2-6|TRBD2|17|TRBV15
CATSRRAGGNGANVLTF
TGTGCCACCAGCAGACGAGCGGGGGGGAATGGGGCCAACGTCCTGACTTTC
>once|TRBJ1-1|-|16|TRBV5-4
CASSLAGLGLNTEAFF
TGTGCCAGCAGCTTGGCGGGGTTGGGGTTGAACACTGAAGCTTTCTTT
>once|TRBJ1-1|TRBD1|17|TRBV18
CASSLQGALVSFTEAFF
TGTGCCAGCTCACTTCAGGGGGCCCTTGTCTCGTTCACTGAAGCTTTCTTT
>-|TRBJ2-7|-|12|TRBV6-1
CASSDESSEQYF
TGTGCCAGCAGTGACGAGTCGAGCGAGCAGTACTTC
>once|TRBJ2-7|-|14|TRBV3-1/TRBV3-2
CASSQRRGRDEQYF
TGTGCCAGCAGCCAAAGGAGGGGCCGAGACGAGCAGTACTTC
>-|TRBJ1-2|TRBD1|11|TRBV28
CASDRGYGYTF
TGTGCCAGCGACAGGGGCTATGGCTACACCTTC
>-|TRBJ2-2|TRBD1|14|TRBV6-2/TRBV6-3
CASSRTGFTGELFF
TGTGCCAGCAGTCGGACAGGGTTCACCGGGGAGCTGTTTTTT
>-|TRBJ1-3|-|15|TRBV30
CAWSWTGFGGNTIYF
TGTGCCTGGAGTTGGACGGGGTTCGGTGGAAACACCATATATTTT
>-|TRBJ2-5|TRBD2|17|TRBV5-1
CASSLGGVAGDQETQYF
TGCGCCAGCAGCTTGGGCGGGGTAGCGGGGGACCAAGAGACCCAGTACTTC
>few|TRBJ1-6|-|16|TRBV19
CASSMGAGTGHSPLHF
TGTGCCAGTAGTATGGGAGCCGGGACTGGGCATTCACCCCTCCACTTT
>-|TRBJ2-2|-|13|TRBV30
CAWSPQGTGELFF
TGTGCCTGGAGTCCGCAGGGTACCGGGGAGCTGTTTTTT
>-|TRBJ2-1|-|16|TRBV6-1
CASSDEPPWANNEQFF
TGTGCCAGCAGTGATGAACCTCCGTGGGCCAACAATGAGCAGTTCTTC
>-|TRBJ1-6|-|11|TRBV7-3
CASSNITPLHF
TGTGCCAGCAGCAATATTACACCCCTCCACTTT
>-|TRBJ2-1|TRBD2|16|TRBV12-5
CASGLVLGGNYNEQFF
TGTGCTAGTGGTTTGGTACTCGGGGGGAACTACAATGAGCAGTTCTTC
>-|TRBJ1-2|TRBD1|16|TRBV6-5
CASSYRRTGGNYGYTF
TGTGCCAGCAGTTACAGAAGGACAGGGGGGAACTATGGCTACACCTTC
>-|TRBJ1-1|-|12|TRBV6-5
CAIDNMNTEAFF
TGTGCCATTGACAACATGAACACTGAAGCTTTCTTT
>-|TRBJ1-1|-|13|TRBV9
CASSVTEIAEAFF
TGTGCCAGCAGCGTCACAGAAATCGCTGAAGCTTTCTTT
>-|TRBJ1-5|-|13|TRBV12-3/TRBV12-4
CASRARGNQPQHF
TGTGCCAGCAGGGCGAGGGGCAATCAGCCCCAGCATTTT